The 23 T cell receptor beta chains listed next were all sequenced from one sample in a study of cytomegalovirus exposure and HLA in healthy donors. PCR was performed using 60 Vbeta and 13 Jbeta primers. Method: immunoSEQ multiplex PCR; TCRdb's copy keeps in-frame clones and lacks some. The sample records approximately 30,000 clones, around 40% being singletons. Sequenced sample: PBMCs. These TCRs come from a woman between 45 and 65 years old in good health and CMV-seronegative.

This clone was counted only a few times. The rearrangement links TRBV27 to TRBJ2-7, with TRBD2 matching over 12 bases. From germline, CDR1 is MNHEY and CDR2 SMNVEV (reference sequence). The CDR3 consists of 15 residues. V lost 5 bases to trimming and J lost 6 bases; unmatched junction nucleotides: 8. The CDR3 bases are TGTGCCAGCAGTCCCGCGACTAGCGGGAGCATCGAGCAGTACTTC. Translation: CASSPATSGSIEQYF.

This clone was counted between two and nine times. Here the CDR3 DNA reads TGTGCCACCAGCACGCAGACTAGCGCTATCCCCTACGAGCAGTACTTC. This encodes CATSTQTSAIPYEQYF. This chain connects TRBV15 to TRBJ2-7; 8 bases match TRBD2. The CDR3 is made up of 16 amino acids. V was clipped by 4 bases and J by 2 bases; unmatched bases: 10. In germline, CDR1 is LNHNV, CDR2 YYDKDF (reference sequence). Together with reference TRBV15 and TRBJ2-7, the CDR3 gives the full variable domain: DAMVIQNPRYQVTQFGKPVTLSCSQTLNHNVMYWYQQKSSQAPKLLFHYYDKDFNNEADTPDNFQSRRPNTSFCFLDIRSPGLGDTAMYLCATSTQTSAIPYEQYFGPGTRLTVT.

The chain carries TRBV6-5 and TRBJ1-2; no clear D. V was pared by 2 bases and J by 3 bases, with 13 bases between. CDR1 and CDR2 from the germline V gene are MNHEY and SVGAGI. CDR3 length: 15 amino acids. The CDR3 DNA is TGTGCCAGCAGTTACAGCGGCAGTAGGGACTATGGCTACACCTTC. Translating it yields CASSYSGSRDYGYTF.

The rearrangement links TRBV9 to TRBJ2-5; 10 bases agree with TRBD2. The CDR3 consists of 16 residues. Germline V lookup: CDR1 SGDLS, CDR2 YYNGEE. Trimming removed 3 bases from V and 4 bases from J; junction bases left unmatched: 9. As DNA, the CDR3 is TGTGCCAGCAGCGCCCAAGCGGGGGGGCTCTTAGAGACCCAGTACTTC. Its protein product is CASSAQAGGLLETQYF. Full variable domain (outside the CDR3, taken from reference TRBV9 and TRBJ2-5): DSGVTQTPKHLITATGQRVTLRCSPRSGDLSVYWYQQSLDQGLQFLIQYYNGEERAKGNILERFSAQQFPDLHSELNLSSLELGDSALYFCASSAQAGGLLETQYFGPGTRLLVL.

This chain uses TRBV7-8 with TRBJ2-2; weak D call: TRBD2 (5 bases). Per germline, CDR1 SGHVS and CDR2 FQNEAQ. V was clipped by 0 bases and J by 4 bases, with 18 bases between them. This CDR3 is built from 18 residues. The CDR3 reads CASSLALSPPRGTGELFF. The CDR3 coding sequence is TGTGCCAGCAGCTTAGCGCTAAGCCCCCCCCGGGGCACCGGGGAGCTGTTTTTT.

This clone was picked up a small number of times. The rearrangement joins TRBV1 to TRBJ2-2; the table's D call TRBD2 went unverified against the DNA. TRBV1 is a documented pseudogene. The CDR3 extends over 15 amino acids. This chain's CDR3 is CTSSWRQYNTGELFF. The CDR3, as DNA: TGCACCAGCAGCTGGCGGCAGTATAACACCGGGGAGCTGTTTTTT.

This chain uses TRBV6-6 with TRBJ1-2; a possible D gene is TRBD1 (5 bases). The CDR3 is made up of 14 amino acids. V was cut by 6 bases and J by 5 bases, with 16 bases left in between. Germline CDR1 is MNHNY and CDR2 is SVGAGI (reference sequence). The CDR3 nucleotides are TGTGCCAGCAGACGGGACGGCGGGGGGTATGGCTACACCTTC. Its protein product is CASRRDGGGYGYTF.

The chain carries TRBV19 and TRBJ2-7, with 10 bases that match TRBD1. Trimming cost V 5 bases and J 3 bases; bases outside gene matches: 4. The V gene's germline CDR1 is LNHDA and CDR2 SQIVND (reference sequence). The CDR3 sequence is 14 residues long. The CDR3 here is CASSPRTGGYEQYF. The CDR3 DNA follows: TGTGCCAGTAGTCCCCGGACAGGGGGCTACGAGCAGTACTTC.

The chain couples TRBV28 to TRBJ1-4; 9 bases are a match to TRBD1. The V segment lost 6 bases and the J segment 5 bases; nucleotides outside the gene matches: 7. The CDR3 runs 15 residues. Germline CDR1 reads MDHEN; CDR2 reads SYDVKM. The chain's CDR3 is CASSLTGGLNEKLFF. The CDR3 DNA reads TGTGCCAGCAGCTTAACAGGGGGCTTAAATGAAAAACTGTTTTTT.

This chain's CDR3 is CASSLDRGTSGETQYF. In DNA form, the CDR3 reads TGTGCCAGCAGCTTAGATAGGGGGACTAGCGGAGAGACCCAGTACTTC. The rearrangement uses TRBV11-3 and TRBJ2-5, with 11 bases identical to TRBD2. The CDR3 is made up of 16 amino acids. V shed 0 bases, J shed 4 bases, and the junction held 4 bases outside the gene matches. The V gene's germline CDR1 is SGHNT and CDR2 YENEEA.

CDR3 sequence reads: CSVLPGGTHSPGDTQYF. In nucleotides, the CDR3 is TGCAGCGTTCTCCCTGGGGGGACTCATTCTCCGGGGGATACGCAGTATTTT. This chain joins TRBV29-1 and TRBJ2-3; perhaps TRBD2 as D (6 bases). CDR1 and CDR2 from the germline V gene are SQVTM and ANQGSEA. The CDR3 is 17 residues long. V lost 5 bases to trimming and J lost 6 bases, with 27 bases between them.

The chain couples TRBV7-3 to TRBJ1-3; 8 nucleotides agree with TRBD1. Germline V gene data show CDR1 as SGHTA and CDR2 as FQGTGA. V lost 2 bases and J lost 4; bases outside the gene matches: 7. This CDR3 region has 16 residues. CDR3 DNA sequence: TGTGCCAGCAGCTTAGGAGGACAGGGAACCGGAAACACCATATATTTT. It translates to CASSLGGQGTGNTIYF.

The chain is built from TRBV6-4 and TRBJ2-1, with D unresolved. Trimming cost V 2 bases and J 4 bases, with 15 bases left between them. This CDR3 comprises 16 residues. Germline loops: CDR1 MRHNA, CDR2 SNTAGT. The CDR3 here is CASSDPPRPGYNEQFF. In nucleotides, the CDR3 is TGTGCCAGCAGTGACCCGCCCCGCCCGGGTTACAATGAGCAGTTCTTC.

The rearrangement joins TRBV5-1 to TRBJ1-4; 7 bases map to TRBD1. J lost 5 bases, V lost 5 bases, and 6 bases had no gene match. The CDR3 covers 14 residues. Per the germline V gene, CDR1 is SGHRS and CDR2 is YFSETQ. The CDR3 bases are TGCGCCAGCAGTACGGGACAGACAAATGAAAAACTGTTTTTT. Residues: CASSTGQTNEKLFF.

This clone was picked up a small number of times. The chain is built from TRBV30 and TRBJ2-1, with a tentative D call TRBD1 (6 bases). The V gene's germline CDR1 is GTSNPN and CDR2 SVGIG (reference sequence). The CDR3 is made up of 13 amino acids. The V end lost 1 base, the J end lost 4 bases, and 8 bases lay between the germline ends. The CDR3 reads CAWSETGYNEQFF. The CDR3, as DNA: TGTGCCTGGAGTGAGACAGGTTACAATGAGCAGTTCTTC.

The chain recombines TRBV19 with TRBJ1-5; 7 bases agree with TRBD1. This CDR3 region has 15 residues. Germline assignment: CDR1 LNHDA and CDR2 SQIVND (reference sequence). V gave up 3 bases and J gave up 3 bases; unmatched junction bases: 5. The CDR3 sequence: CASSIGTAANQPQHF. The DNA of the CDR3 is TGTGCCAGTAGTATTGGGACAGCGGCCAATCAGCCCCAGCATTTT. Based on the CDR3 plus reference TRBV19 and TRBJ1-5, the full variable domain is DGGITQSPKYLFRKEGQNVTLSCEQNLNHDAMYWYRQDPGQGLRLIYYSQIVNDFQKGDIAEGYSVSREKKESFPLTVTSAQKNPTAFYLCASSIGTAANQPQHFGDGTRLSIL.

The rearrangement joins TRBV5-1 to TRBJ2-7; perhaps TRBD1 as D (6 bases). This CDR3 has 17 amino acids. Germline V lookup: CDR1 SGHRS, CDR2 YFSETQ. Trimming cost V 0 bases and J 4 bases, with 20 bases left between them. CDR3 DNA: TGCGCCAGCAGCTTGGCCTCACAGGGCCGTCGTCCTTACGAGCAGTACTTC. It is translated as CASSLASQGRRPYEQYF.

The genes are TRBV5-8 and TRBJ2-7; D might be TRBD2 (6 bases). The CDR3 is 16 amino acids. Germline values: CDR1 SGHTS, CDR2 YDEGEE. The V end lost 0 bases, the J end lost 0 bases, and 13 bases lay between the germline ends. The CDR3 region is CASSLGDPGDSYEQYF. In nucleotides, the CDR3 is TGTGCCAGCAGCTTGGGGGACCCGGGGGACTCCTACGAGCAGTACTTC.

The CDR3 region is CASSTRLARSYEQYF. The CDR3 DNA reads TGTGCCAGTAGTACCCGACTAGCGCGGTCCTACGAGCAGTACTTC. V and J are TRBV19 and TRBJ2-7; 8 bases match TRBD2. Looked up from germline, CDR1 is LNHDA and CDR2 is SQIVND (reference sequence). CDR3 size: 15 residues. J lost 1 base, V lost 4 bases, and 6 bases had no gene match.

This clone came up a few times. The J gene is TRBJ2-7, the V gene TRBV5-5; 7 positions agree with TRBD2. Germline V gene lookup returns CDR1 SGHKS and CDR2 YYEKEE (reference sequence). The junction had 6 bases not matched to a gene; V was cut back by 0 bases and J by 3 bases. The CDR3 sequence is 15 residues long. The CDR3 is CASSLAVGGSYEQYF. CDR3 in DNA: TGTGCCAGCAGCTTGGCTGTGGGCGGGAGCTACGAGCAGTACTTC.

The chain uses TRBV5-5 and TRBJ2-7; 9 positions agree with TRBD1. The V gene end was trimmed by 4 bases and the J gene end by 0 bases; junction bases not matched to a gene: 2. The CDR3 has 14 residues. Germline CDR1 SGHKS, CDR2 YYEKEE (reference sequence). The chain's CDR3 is CASSGDRASYEQYF. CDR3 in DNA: TGTGCCAGCAGCGGGGACAGGGCCTCCTACGAGCAGTACTTC.

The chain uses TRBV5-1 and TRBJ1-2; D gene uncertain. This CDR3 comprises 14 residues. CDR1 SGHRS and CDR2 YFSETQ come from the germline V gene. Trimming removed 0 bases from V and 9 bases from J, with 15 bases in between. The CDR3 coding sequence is TGCGCCAGCAGCTTGGAAGGTCAGGCCTTAAGCTACACCTTC. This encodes CASSLEGQALSYTF.

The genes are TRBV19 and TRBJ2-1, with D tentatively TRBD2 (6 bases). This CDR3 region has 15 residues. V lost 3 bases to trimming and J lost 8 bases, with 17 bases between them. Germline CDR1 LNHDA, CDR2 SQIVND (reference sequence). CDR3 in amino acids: CASSMGVAASHEQFF. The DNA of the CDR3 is TGTGCCAGTAGTATGGGGGTAGCGGCTTCTCATGAGCAGTTCTTC.